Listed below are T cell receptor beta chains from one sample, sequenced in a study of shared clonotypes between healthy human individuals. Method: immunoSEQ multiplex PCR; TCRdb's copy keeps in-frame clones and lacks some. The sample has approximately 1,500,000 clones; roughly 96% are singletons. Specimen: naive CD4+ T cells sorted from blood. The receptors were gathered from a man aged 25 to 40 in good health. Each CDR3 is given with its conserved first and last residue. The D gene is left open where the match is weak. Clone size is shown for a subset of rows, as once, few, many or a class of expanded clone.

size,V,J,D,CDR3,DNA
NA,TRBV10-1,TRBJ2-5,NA,CASSSNEETQYF,TGCGCCAGCAGCAGCAATGAAGAGACCCAGTACTTC
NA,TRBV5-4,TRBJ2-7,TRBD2,CASSLVGEGSSEQYF,TGTGCCAGCAGCTTGGTAGGGGAGGGCTCCTCCGAGCAGTACTTC
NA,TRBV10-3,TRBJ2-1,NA,CAISDLASPYNEQFF,TGTGCCATCAGTGACCTAGCGTCTCCCTACAATGAGCAGTTCTTC
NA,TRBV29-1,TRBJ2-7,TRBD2,CSAGDYNYEQYF,TGCAGCGCGGGGGACTACAACTACGAGCAGTACTTC
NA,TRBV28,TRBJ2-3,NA,CASIPGRTDTQYF,TGTGCCAGCATTCCAGGGCGCACAGATACGCAGTATTTT
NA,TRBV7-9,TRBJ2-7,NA,CASSDRWDVNTAHSYEQYF,TGTGCCAGCAGCGATAGGTGGGACGTCAACACAGCTCACTCCTACGAGCAGTACTTC
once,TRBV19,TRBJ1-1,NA,CASSIGTVTEAFF,TGTGCCAGTAGTATAGGTACAGTCACTGAAGCTTTCTTT
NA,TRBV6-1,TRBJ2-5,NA,CASSNVQETQYF,TGTGCCAGCAGTAATGTCCAAGAGACCCAGTACTTC
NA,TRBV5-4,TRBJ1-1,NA,CASSLKGPRRTEAFF,TGTGCCAGCAGCCTAAAGGGGCCAAGAAGAACTGAAGCTTTCTTT
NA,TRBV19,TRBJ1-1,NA,CASSAVGANTEAFF,TGTGCCAGTAGTGCCGTGGGGGCGAACACTGAAGCTTTCTTT
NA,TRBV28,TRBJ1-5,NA,CASSPGLRHQPQHF,TGTGCCAGCAGTCCCGGGTTAAGACATCAGCCCCAGCATTTT
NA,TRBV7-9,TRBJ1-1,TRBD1,CASSPRTGATEAFF,TGTGCCAGCAGCCCAAGGACAGGGGCCACTGAAGCTTTCTTT
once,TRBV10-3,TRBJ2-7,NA,CAISEGPRAGVTYEQYF,TGTGCCATCAGTGAGGGCCCTAGAGCGGGTGTTACCTACGAGCAGTACTTC
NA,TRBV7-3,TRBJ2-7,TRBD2,CASSVAGGSSYEQYF,TGTGCCAGCAGCGTAGCGGGAGGTAGCTCCTACGAGCAGTACTTC
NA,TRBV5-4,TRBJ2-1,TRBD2,CASSPGLAGVSNEQFF,TGTGCCAGCAGCCCCGGACTAGCGGGAGTTAGCAATGAGCAGTTCTTC
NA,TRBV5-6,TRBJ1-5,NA,CASSLGGGNQPQHF,TGTGCCAGCAGCTTGGGAGGGGGTAATCAGCCCCAGCATTTT
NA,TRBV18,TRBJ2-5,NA,CASSHTGPSGETQYF,TGTGCCAGCTCACACACCGGGCCCTCAGGGGAGACCCAGTACTTC
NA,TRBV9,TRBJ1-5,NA,CASSTAPYQPQHF,TGTGCCAGCAGTACAGCTCCTTATCAGCCCCAGCATTTT
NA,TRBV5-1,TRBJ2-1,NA,CASSPMTYNEQFF,TGCGCCAGCAGCCCTATGACCTACAATGAGCAGTTCTTC
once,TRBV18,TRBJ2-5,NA,CASSPAGTQETQYF,TGTGCCAGCTCACCAGCGGGGACCCAAGAGACCCAGTACTTC
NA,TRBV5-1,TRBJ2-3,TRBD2,CASSKELAGFSIDTQYF,TGCGCCAGCAGCAAAGAATTAGCGGGATTTAGTATAGATACGCAGTATTTT
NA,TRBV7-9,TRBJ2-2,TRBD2,CASSPPVGRAPANTGELFF,TGTGCCAGCAGCCCACCTGTCGGGAGGGCCCCGGCGAACACCGGGGAGCTGTTTTTT
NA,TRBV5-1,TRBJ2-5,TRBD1,CASSWGTGGRETQYF,TGCGCCAGCAGCTGGGGGACAGGAGGTCGAGAGACCCAGTACTTC
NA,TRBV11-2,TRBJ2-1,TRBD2,CASSDVSTSRRREQFF,TGTGCCAGCAGTGACGTTTCGACTAGCCGACGCCGTGAGCAGTTCTTC
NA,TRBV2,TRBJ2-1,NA,CASLRAASSNEQFF,TGTGCCAGCCTGAGAGCGGCTAGCTCGAATGAGCAGTTCTTC
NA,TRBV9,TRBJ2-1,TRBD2,CASSVASGVRNEQFF,TGTGCCAGCAGCGTAGCTAGCGGGGTTCGCAATGAGCAGTTCTTC
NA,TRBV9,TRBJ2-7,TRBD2,CASSVDTSGTYEQYF,TGTGCCAGCAGCGTAGACACTAGCGGAACCTACGAGCAGTACTTC
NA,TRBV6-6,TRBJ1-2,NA,CASSYRDSGYTF,TGTGCCAGCAGTTACCGCGACAGTGGCTACACCTTC
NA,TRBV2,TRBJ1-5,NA,CASSQTDGNQPQHF,TGTGCCAGCAGCCAGACAGACGGGAATCAGCCCCAGCATTTT
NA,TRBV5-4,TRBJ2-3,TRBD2,CASSLRGRVGTDTQYF,TGTGCCAGCAGCTTGCGCGGGAGGGTGGGCACAGATACGCAGTATTTT
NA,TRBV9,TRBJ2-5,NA,CASSVGQGRQETQYF,TGTGCCAGCAGCGTAGGGCAGGGCCGTCAAGAGACCCAGTACTTC
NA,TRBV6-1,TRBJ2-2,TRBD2,CASSVPMTSGSGELFF,TGTGCCAGCAGTGTGCCGATGACTAGCGGTTCCGGGGAGCTGTTTTTT
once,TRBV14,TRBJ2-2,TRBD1,CASSQEVRGRFTGELFF,TGTGCCAGCAGCCAAGAGGTCAGGGGGCGTTTTACCGGGGAGCTGTTTTTT
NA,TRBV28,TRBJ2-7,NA,CASSLSISYEQYF,TGTGCCAGCAGTTTAAGCATCTCCTACGAGCAGTACTTC
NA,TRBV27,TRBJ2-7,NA,CASSLLRQALGEQYF,TGTGCCAGCAGTTTACTTCGACAGGCTCTCGGCGAGCAGTACTTC
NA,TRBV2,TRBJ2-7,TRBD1,CASKTIHHRGQSWGEQYF,TGTGCCAGCAAGACCATCCATCACAGGGGGCAGTCTTGGGGCGAGCAGTACTTC
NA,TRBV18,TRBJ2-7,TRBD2,CASSRRTSGSSSYEQYF,TGTGCCAGCTCACGAAGGACTAGCGGGAGTTCCTCCTACGAGCAGTACTTC
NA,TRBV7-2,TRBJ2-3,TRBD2,CASSLFAAGGPTDTQYF,TGTGCCAGCAGCTTATTCGCGGCGGGAGGGCCCACAGATACGCAGTATTTT
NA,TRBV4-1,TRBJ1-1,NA,CASSQGRAVRMNTEAFF,TGCGCCAGCAGCCAAGGTCGGGCAGTTAGAATGAACACTGAAGCTTTCTTT
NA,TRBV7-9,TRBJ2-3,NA,CASNALTDTQYF,TGTGCCAGCAACGCCTTAACAGATACGCAGTATTTT